The sequence of this T cell receptor (beta chain) was determined in a study of technical replicates of blood from a handful of donors. CDR1 MDHEN and CDR2 SYDVKM come from the germline V gene. The CDR3 has 16 residues. V gave up 6 bases and J gave up 4 bases, with 21 bases separating them. The protocol was immunoSEQ multiplex PCR, while the TCRdb copy is restricted to in-frame clones and leaves out a portion. This table has 74,000 or so clones, around nine tenths appearing once. This chain links TRBV28 with TRBJ2-5, with D perhaps matching TRBD1 (5 bases). Sequenced: T cells isolated from PBMCs. This receptor was taken from a human donor in good health. The CDR3 here is CASRRRQSTNGETQYF. The CDR3 nucleotides are TGTGCCAGCAGACGCCGACAGTCCACCAACGGAGAGACCCAGTACTTC.